In this sample, the clone carrying this TCR beta chain turned up once. Its antigen is undetermined. These data belong to a study of vaccination effects on CD4 cells after COVID-19. Study results and caveats: In the late period after vaccination, infection- and vaccine-induced clones contracted markedly.

Antigen-specific CD4+ T cells were first expanded with viral peptide pools by the ViraFEST assay and only then sequenced. Investigators separated out CD4+ T cells once approximately 9 days of culture had passed. Neither prior SARS-CoV-2 infection nor positive nucleocapsid antibodies were present in the vaccine recipients. Culturing of a few million PBMC per well took place with 8.5 to 10 IU/ml IL-2 and approximately 9.1 ug/ml peptides. Cultures received IL-2 medium that replaced half the medium on days 3 and 7. The table came from immunoSEQ multiplex PCR; TCRdb's copy has only in-frame clones and leaves some out. The sample consists of 50,000 to 65,000 clones, around 75% of them appearing once. V gave up 6 bases and J gave up 5 bases; unmatched junction bases: 9. Germline V lookup: CDR1 ENHRY, CDR2 SYGVKD. The CDR3 contains 14 residues.

The TCR sequence derives from a human donor who received a COVID-19 vaccine. The chain couples TRBV10-3 to TRBJ1-1; 7 bases map to TRBD1. The sample was CD4+ T cells from PBMCs cultured with HCoV-229E spike peptides, taken before COVID-19 vaccination. The CDR3 bases are TGTGCCATCAGCGTAGACAGGGACGGGACTGAAGCTTTCTTT. This gives the protein CAISVDRDGTEAFF.